The 18 T cell receptor beta chains listed next were all sequenced from one sample in a study of shared clonotypes between healthy human individuals. TCRdb keeps only in-frame clones here, not all; method: immunoSEQ multiplex PCR. The data contain under 2,500,000 clones, around 95% of them seen just once; the ten biggest clones take up less than 0.15%. Sequencing was done on a sample of naive CD4+ T cells sorted from blood. Subset meaning: CD45RA+ positively selected. These receptors were collected from a man between 18 and 35 years old in good health.

The genes are TRBV9 and TRBJ2-7; D may be TRBD1 (6 bases). Germline V gene data show CDR1 as SGDLS and CDR2 as YYNGEE. V lost 0 bases to trimming and J lost 2 bases, with 12 bases between them. This CDR3 comprises 15 residues. This chain's CDR3 is CASSVDPTGTYEQYF. DNA for the CDR3: TGTGCCAGCAGCGTAGATCCCACAGGGACCTACGAGCAGTACTTC.

V usage is TRBV14 and J usage is TRBJ2-1, with 11 nucleotides matching TRBD2. The V gene's germline CDR1 is SGHDN and CDR2 FVKESK. The CDR3 spans 19 residues. Trimming removed 0 bases from V and 0 bases from J; junction bases left unmatched: 7. The CDR3 here is CASSQDEASGRSSYNEQFF. CDR3 sequence (DNA): TGTGCCAGCAGCCAAGATGAGGCTAGCGGGAGGAGCTCCTACAATGAGCAGTTCTTC.

On this clone itself: This sample includes further DNA sequences coding for the same CDR3. The chain has TRBV7-9 and TRBJ2-7; D unclear. V lost 5 bases and J 3 bases, leaving 5 bases between the germline ends. CDR1 SEHNR and CDR2 FQNEAQ come from the germline V gene (reference sequence). The CDR3 runs 11 residues. The CDR3 protein is CASSPFYEQYF. The CDR3 DNA sequence: TGTGCCAGCAGCCCGTTCTACGAGCAGTACTTC.

CDR3 amino acids: CASAGTDRGQFEQYF. In nucleotides, the CDR3 is TGTGCCAGCGCCGGAACCGACAGGGGCCAATTCGAGCAGTACTTC. The rearrangement links TRBV5-4 to TRBJ2-7, with 8 positions matching TRBD1. The CDR3 is 15 amino acids. Germline V gene lookup returns CDR1 SGHNT and CDR2 YYREEE (reference sequence). V lost 7 bases to trimming and J lost 6 bases; unmatched junction nucleotides: 15.

This clone was recorded only once. The chain joins TRBV7-9 to TRBJ1-5; D is unclear. V gave up 6 bases and J gave up 0 bases, with 12 bases separating them. The CDR3 loop spans 15 amino acids. Germline CDR1 and CDR2: SEHNR and FQNEAQ (reference sequence). The CDR3 bases are TGTGCCAGCAGTCCCTCCGCGGGTAGCAATCAGCCCCAGCATTTT. Amino acids: CASSPSAGSNQPQHF.

J is TRBJ1-3 and V is TRBV6-5, with D unresolved. The V end was cut by 5 bases, the J end by 1 base, with 9 bases between. Germline V gene lookup returns CDR1 MNHEY and CDR2 SVGAGI. The CDR3 loop spans 14 amino acids. The CDR3 loop is CASSTTSSGNTIYF. CDR3 coding DNA: TGTGCCAGCAGTACCACAAGTTCTGGAAACACCATATATTTT.

V usage is TRBV30 and J usage is TRBJ2-7; TRBD2 agrees at 12 bases. The CDR3 runs 16 residues. In germline, CDR1 is GTSNPN, CDR2 SVGIG (reference sequence). J was trimmed by 0 bases and V by 8 bases; bases with no gene match: 11. Here the CDR3 DNA reads TGTGCCGGCTCGAAGGGGACTAGCGGGCGCTCCTACGAGCAGTACTTC. Translated, it gives CAGSKGTSGRSYEQYF. Full variable domain (rest looked up from reference TRBV30 and TRBJ2-7): SQTIHQWPATLVQPVGSPLSLECTVEGTSNPNLYWYRQAAGRGLQLLFYSVGIGQISSEVPQNLSASRPQDRQFILSSKKLLLSDSGFYLCAGSKGTSGRSYEQYFGPGTRLTVT.

The gene calls are TRBV7-2 and TRBJ1-1; weak D call: TRBD1 (5 bases). Germline CDR1 and CDR2: SGHTA and FQGNSA. This CDR3 region has 16 residues. The V gene lost 5 bases and the J gene lost 5 bases, with 21 bases spanning the gap. The CDR3 loop reads CASSPRGGPGGTEAFF. In DNA form, the CDR3 reads TGTGCCAGCAGCCCCCGGGGGGGACCGGGCGGGACTGAAGCTTTCTTT.

Here the CDR3 DNA reads TGCGCCAGCAGCCAAGCAGGGGTGGTCGGAAACACCATATATTTT. Translated: CASSQAGVVGNTIYF. The chain has TRBV4-3 and TRBJ1-3; TRBD1 is a possible D gene (6 bases). Germline values: CDR1 LGHNA, CDR2 YSLEER. Trimming shortened V by 1 base and J by 4 bases, and 11 bases separated the two germline ends. This CDR3 is 15 amino acids long.

The V call is TRBV11-3, the J call TRBJ2-1, with D perhaps TRBD1 (6 bases). The germline gives CDR1 SGHNT, CDR2 YENEEA. The V end was cut by 3 bases, the J end by 4 bases, with 10 bases between. This CDR3 contains 14 residues. CDR3 DNA sequence: TGTGCCAGCAGCTTGGGACACGATTACAATGAGCAGTTCTTC. Its protein product is CASSLGHDYNEQFF. Together with reference TRBV11-3 and TRBJ2-1, the CDR3 gives the full variable domain: EAGVVQSPRYKIIEKKQPVAFWCNPISGHNTLYWYLQNLGQGPELLIRYENEEAVDDSQLPKDRFSAERLKGVDSTLKIQPAELGDSAVYLCASSLGHDYNEQFFGPGTRLTVL.

The chain employs TRBV7-9 and TRBJ1-4, with D possibly matching TRBD1 (6 bases). Trimming removed 2 bases at V and 6 bases at J, with 16 bases between. CDR3 length: 16 residues. The germline gives CDR1 SEHNR, CDR2 FQNEAQ (reference sequence). The CDR3 DNA reads TGTGCCAGCAGCTTAAGCAACAGGGCCACGGATGAAAAACTGTTTTTT. It specifies CASSLSNRATDEKLFF.

V and J are TRBV27 and TRBJ2-1; D is uncertain. This CDR3 contains 11 residues. The ends were cut back, 3 bases at V and 8 bases at J, with 5 bases in the middle. The germline V gene encodes CDR1 MNHEY and CDR2 SMNVEV (reference sequence). CDR3 sequence (DNA): TGTGCCAGCAGTTTTTCTCATGAGCAGTTCTTC. Its translation: CASSFSHEQFF.

A remark on this clone: Additional DNA sequences in this sample encode the identical CDR3. The rearrangement links TRBV5-6 to TRBJ2-7; D is unresolved. This CDR3 is built from 11 residues. The V end lost 1 base, the J end lost 6 bases, and 5 bases lay between the germline ends. Germline CDR1 SGHDT, CDR2 YYEEEE. The CDR3 bases are TGTGCCAGCAGCTTGAGGTCCGAGCAGTACTTC. It specifies CASSLRSEQYF.

This chain uses TRBV4-1 with TRBJ2-7, with D uncertain. Germline V gene sequence: CDR1 MGHRA, CDR2 YSYEKL. The V and J ends lost 2 bases and 7 bases respectively, with 12 bases between them. The CDR3 extends over 13 amino acids. CDR3 region: CASSQQTYREQYF. CDR3 nucleotide sequence: TGCGCCAGCAGCCAACAGACTTATCGGGAGCAGTACTTC.

The chain is built from TRBV6-5 and TRBJ1-5; the D is unclear. CDR3 length equals 14 residues. Deletions cut 0 bases from V and 5 bases from J, with 8 bases between. The germline V gene encodes CDR1 MNHEY and CDR2 SVGAGI. DNA for the CDR3: TGTGCCAGCAGTTACTCTAACAGCTATCAGCCCCAGCATTTT. Protein: CASSYSNSYQPQHF.

V and J are TRBV7-2 and TRBJ2-6; 9 nucleotides match TRBD1. Germline CDR1 SGHTA, CDR2 FQGNSA. Trimming at V came to 5 bases and at J to 4 bases, leaving 6 bases not matched to a gene. This CDR3 contains 16 residues. The CDR3 DNA is TGTGCCAGCAGCCTACGGACAGGGGTCGGGGCCAACGTCCTGACTTTC. Translation: CASSLRTGVGANVLTF.

The chain is built from TRBV18 and TRBJ1-4; D perhaps matches TRBD1 (6 bases). V was cut by 3 bases and J by 8 bases, with 16 bases left in between. The CDR3 covers 15 residues. Per germline, CDR1 KGHSH and CDR2 LQKENI. This chain's CDR3 is CASSPVMGANEKLFF. CDR3 DNA: TGTGCCAGCTCACCCGTAATGGGGGCGAACGAAAAACTGTTTTTT.

The chain couples TRBV6-5 to TRBJ1-1; D gene ambiguous. This CDR3 is built from 13 residues. Germline lookup yields CDR1 MNHEY and CDR2 SVGAGI. V was shortened by 8 bases and J by 3 bases, with 13 bases between the two germline ends. The CDR3 protein is CASLRNADTEAFF. Here the CDR3 DNA reads TGTGCCAGCTTAAGGAATGCGGACACTGAAGCTTTCTTT.